This TCR beta chain was found in a study of blood T cell repertoires in COVID-19. Trimming took 8 bases from V and 5 from J; bases not matched to a gene: 4. Germline-derived CDR1 and CDR2 are KGHDR and SFDVKD. This CDR3 comprises 12 residues. Generated by immunoSEQ multiplex PCR, the TCRdb table keeps only in-frame clones and is missing some. The sample includes roughly 100,000 clones, more than 75% of them seen just once. This TCR came from a human donor in a cohort sampled during active COVID-19. The chain employs TRBV24-1 and TRBJ2-7, with 8 bases matching TRBD1. Sequenced sample: peripheral blood. DNA of the CDR3: TGTGCCACCAACGTGGACAGGGACGAGCAGTACTTC. Translating gives CATNVDRDEQYF.